Below, 26 T cell receptor beta chains from the same sample are listed, as sequenced in a study of PD-1 blockade in mismatch repair-deficient tumors. Profiled with immunoSEQ multiplex PCR; TCRdb holds only in-frame clones, not every one. The table has approximately 25,000 clones, more than 80% seen once; the top ten hold 20%. This specimen was peripheral blood, taken 12 weeks after starting pembrolizumab. These receptor sequences come from an adult with mismatch repair-deficient cancer.

The chain couples TRBV6-6 to TRBJ1-3, with 7 bases fitting TRBD1. Trimming at V came to 4 bases and at J to 2 bases, leaving 8 bases not matched to a gene. The CDR3 contains 16 residues. Germline V gene sequence: CDR1 MNHNY, CDR2 SVGAGI (reference sequence). CDR3 DNA sequence: TGTGCCAGCAGTTCTCCCGGACAGGCCACTGGAAACACCATATATTTT. The encoded protein is CASSSPGQATGNTIYF.

The chain employs TRBV4-2 and TRBJ2-1, with 14 nucleotides matching TRBD2. Per the germline V gene, CDR1 is LGHNA and CDR2 is YNFKEQ. CDR3 length: 22 residues. J was trimmed by 4 bases and V by 0 bases; bases with no gene match: 17. DNA of the CDR3: TGTGCCAGCAGCCAAGAAATCACGCGGACTAGCGGGAGGCCAGGGGTATACAATGAGCAGTTCTTC. Amino acid sequence: CASSQEITRTSGRPGVYNEQFF.

This clone has a single count. The J gene is TRBJ2-3, the V gene TRBV4-2; 8 bases align to TRBD1. V lost 4 bases to trimming and J lost 0 bases; unmatched junction nucleotides: 6. CDR3 length: 16 amino acids. Germline lookup yields CDR1 LGHNA and CDR2 YNFKEQ. The CDR3 region has the DNA TGTGCCAGCAGCCTCAGGGGGCTTCCGAGCACAGATACGCAGTATTTT. It codes for CASSLRGLPSTDTQYF.

This clone was picked up one time. This chain uses TRBV7-3 with TRBJ1-1; unclear D gene. V was cut by 2 bases and J by 7 bases, with 11 bases left in between. Germline-derived CDR1 and CDR2 are SGHTA and FQGTGA. The CDR3 extends over 13 amino acids. CDR3 protein: CASSLWGKGEAFF. The CDR3 DNA sequence: TGTGCCAGCAGCTTATGGGGTAAAGGTGAAGCTTTCTTT. The variable domain in full, with the rest retrieved from reference TRBV7-3 and TRBJ1-1, is GAGVSQTPSNKVTEKGKYVELRCDPISGHTALYWYRQSLGQGPEFLIYFQGTGAADDSGLPNDRFFAVRPEGSVSTLKIQRTERGDSAVYLCASSLWGKGEAFFGQGTRLTVV.

The CDR3 here is CASSYSGYRIYEQYF. CDR3 sequence (DNA): TGTGCCAGCAGTTACTCAGGGTATAGGATCTACGAGCAGTACTTC. The V call is TRBV6-6, the J call TRBJ2-7; D call uncertain. Germline V gene sequence: CDR1 MNHNY, CDR2 SVGAGI (reference sequence). V was pared by 0 bases and J by 3 bases, with 12 bases between. This CDR3 comprises 15 residues.

This clone has a single count. The genes are TRBV4-1 and TRBJ2-7, with 10 bases fitting TRBD2. The CDR3 covers 15 residues. V was pared by 1 base and J by 2 bases, with 2 bases of the junction left unmatched. Per the germline V gene, CDR1 is MGHRA and CDR2 is YSYEKL. CDR3: CASSQGAGGTYEQYF. CDR3 nucleotides: TGCGCCAGCAGCCAAGGAGCGGGAGGGACCTACGAGCAGTACTTC.

By proportion, this clone is medium-sized. Different DNA sequences within this sample yield the same CDR3. The chain couples TRBV4-2 to TRBJ2-7; no definite D call. Germline-derived CDR1 and CDR2 are LGHNA and YNFKEQ. The CDR3 totals 14 residues. V was pared by 3 bases and J by 4 bases, with 13 bases between. The CDR3 here is CASSQGLQLYEQYF. DNA for the CDR3: TGTGCCAGCAGCCAGGGGTTACAACTTTACGAGCAGTACTTC.

A single count supports this clone. The chain combines TRBV18 with TRBJ2-1; 15 bases fit TRBD2. Germline-derived CDR1 and CDR2 are KGHSH and LQKENI. This CDR3 is built from 19 residues. Trimming cost V 5 bases and J 4 bases; bases outside gene matches: 12. CDR3 protein: CASSFGLAGGHLIYNEQFF. DNA of the CDR3: TGTGCCAGCTCATTTGGACTAGCGGGAGGGCACCTTATTTACAATGAGCAGTTCTTC.

The rearrangement joins TRBV7-6 to TRBJ1-4; D gene uncertain. The CDR3 length is 12 residues. Trimming pared 0 bases from V and 5 bases from J, leaving 1 base between. Germline loops: CDR1 SGHVS, CDR2 FNYEAQ. CDR3 sequence reads: CASSLANEKLFF. The CDR3 DNA is TGTGCCAGCAGCTTAGCGAATGAAAAACTGTTTTTT.

The J gene is TRBJ2-1, the V gene TRBV30; D gene unclear. This CDR3 spans 15 amino acids. The V end lost 3 bases, the J end lost 2 bases, and 14 bases lay between the germline ends. Germline V gives CDR1 GTSNPN, CDR2 SVGIG (reference sequence). CDR3 sequence reads: CAWSDDHGAYNEQFF. In DNA, the CDR3 is TGTGCCTGGAGCGACGACCATGGGGCCTACAATGAGCAGTTCTTC. Full variable domain (missing parts from reference TRBV30 and TRBJ2-1): SQTIHQWPATLVQPVGSPLSLECTVEGTSNPNLYWYRQAAGRGLQLLFYSVGIGQISSEVPQNLSASRPQDRQFILSSKKLLLSDSGFYLCAWSDDHGAYNEQFFGPGTRLTVL.

The CDR3 DNA reads TGTGCCAGCAGTTTCTCCGGACCTGCGAAGCAGTACTTC. Encoded protein: CASSFSGPAKQYF. This rearrangement joins TRBV27 to TRBJ2-7; D is undetermined. V lost 3 bases and J lost 8, with 14 bases in between. Germline assignment: CDR1 MNHEY and CDR2 SMNVEV (reference sequence). The CDR3 runs 13 residues.

J is TRBJ2-7 and V is TRBV6-1; 11 bases match TRBD2. This CDR3 has 15 amino acids. Germline-derived CDR1 and CDR2 are MNHNS and SASEGT. The V segment lost 4 bases and the J segment 4 bases; nucleotides outside the gene matches: 6. CDR3 amino acids: CASSAELAGAYEQYF. DNA of the CDR3: TGTGCCAGCAGTGCTGAACTAGCGGGAGCTTACGAGCAGTACTTC.

This clone was recorded a few times. The chain recombines TRBV30 with TRBJ2-5; D is perhaps TRBD1 or TRBD2 (5 bases each). The CDR3 totals 14 residues. V was trimmed by 5 bases and J by 4 bases, leaving 17 bases between them. The germline V gene has CDR1 GTSNPN and CDR2 SVGIG (reference sequence). The CDR3 loop reads CAWGLGAVGETQYF. The CDR3 nucleotides are TGTGCCTGGGGCCTCGGGGCTGTTGGAGAGACCCAGTACTTC. Supplemented by reference TRBV30 and TRBJ2-5, the full variable domain reads SQTIHQWPATLVQPVGSPLSLECTVEGTSNPNLYWYRQAAGRGLQLLFYSVGIGQISSEVPQNLSASRPQDRQFILSSKKLLLSDSGFYLCAWGLGAVGETQYFGPGTRLLVL.

V usage is TRBV6-5 and J usage is TRBJ2-2; 8 bases are a match to TRBD1. The length of the CDR3 is 15 residues. The junction had 7 bases not matched to a gene; V was cut back by 6 bases and J by 4 bases. Germline CDR1 is MNHEY and CDR2 is SVGAGI. For the CDR3, the DNA is TGTGCCAGCAGGGAACGGGACAGGTTCACCGGGGAGCTGTTTTTT. As protein: CASRERDRFTGELFF.

J is TRBJ1-5 and V is TRBV6-1; D uncertain. Germline loops: CDR1 MNHNS, CDR2 SASEGT. The length of the CDR3 is 14 residues. Trimming left V 8 bases short and J 0 bases short, with 11 bases between. Here the CDR3 reads CASDTAYSNQPQHF. In DNA, the CDR3 is TGTGCCAGCGACACGGCCTATAGCAATCAGCCCCAGCATTTT.

The chain combines TRBV4-1 with TRBJ1-5; 7 bases agree with TRBD1. In germline, CDR1 is MGHRA, CDR2 YSYEKL. The CDR3 is made up of 17 amino acids. The trim removed 4 bases at V and 1 base at J, leaving 10 bases unmatched. The CDR3 here is CASSLTWTGWSNQPQHF. CDR3 bases: TGCGCCAGCAGCCTTACTTGGACAGGTTGGAGCAATCAGCCCCAGCATTTT.

V and J are TRBV5-1 and TRBJ2-5; unclear D gene. Germline CDR1 is SGHRS and CDR2 is YFSETQ. Trimming stripped 2 bases from V and 7 bases from J, with 12 bases between. This CDR3 has 13 residues. The chain's CDR3 is CASSFRTPGTQYF. In DNA, the CDR3 is TGCGCCAGCAGCTTCAGGACCCCGGGGACCCAGTACTTC.

The chain is built from TRBV7-9 and TRBJ1-1; possible D gene TRBD1, 5 bases. The CDR3 length is 14 residues. Germline CDR1 reads SEHNR; CDR2 reads FQNEAQ (reference sequence). Trimming left V 1 base short and J 5 bases short, with 11 bases between. The DNA of the CDR3 is TGTGCCAGCAGCTTAGAGGGGTGGGGTACTGAAGCTTTCTTT. It translates to CASSLEGWGTEAFF.

CDR3 nucleotides: TGTGCCTGGGGGGTCAGAGGAAACACCATATATTTT. It encodes CAWGVRGNTIYF. V and J are TRBV30 and TRBJ1-3; no clear D. The germline CDR1 and CDR2 sequences are GTSNPN and SVGIG (reference sequence). V was clipped by 5 bases and J by 4 bases, with 9 bases between them. This CDR3 region has 12 residues. The whole variable domain, remainder taken from reference TRBV30 and TRBJ1-3, is SQTIHQWPATLVQPVGSPLSLECTVEGTSNPNLYWYRQAAGRGLQLLFYSVGIGQISSEVPQNLSASRPQDRQFILSSKKLLLSDSGFYLCAWGVRGNTIYFGEGSWLTVV.

V is TRBV5-5 and J is TRBJ2-7; TRBD2 matches 9 bases. CDR3 length: 14 residues. Germline lookup yields CDR1 SGHKS and CDR2 YYEKEE (reference sequence). The V segment lost 4 bases and the J segment 0 bases; nucleotides outside the gene matches: 2. CDR3 protein: CASSAGLASYEQYF. The DNA for the CDR3 is TGTGCCAGCAGCGCGGGACTAGCCTCCTACGAGCAGTACTTC.

CDR3 in amino acids: CASSDPGTGYADTQYF. The CDR3, as DNA: TGCGCCAGCAGCGACCCCGGGACAGGGTACGCAGATACGCAGTATTTT. The chain recombines TRBV5-1 with TRBJ2-3; 9 nucleotides line up with TRBD1. The V segment lost 4 bases and the J segment 4 bases; nucleotides outside the gene matches: 10. The length of the CDR3 is 16 residues. The germline gives CDR1 SGHRS, CDR2 YFSETQ.

This CDR3 is CASTPGGLLSNQPQHF. The CDR3 bases are TGTGCCAGTACCCCAGGGGGCCTTTTAAGCAATCAGCCCCAGCATTTT. The rearrangement links TRBV19 to TRBJ1-5, with TRBD1 matching 8 bases. The germline CDR1 and CDR2 sequences are LNHDA and SQIVND (reference sequence). The CDR3 consists of 16 residues. J was trimmed by 1 base and V by 7 bases; bases with no gene match: 9.

The V call is TRBV5-8, the J call TRBJ2-1, with a weak D call TRBD2 (6 bases). This CDR3 region has 13 residues. V gave up 4 bases and J gave up 8 bases, with 13 bases separating them. The germline V gene has CDR1 SGHTS and CDR2 YDEGEE. The CDR3 loop reads CASSVGGNYEQFF. CDR3 nucleotides: TGTGCCAGCAGCGTAGGAGGGAACTATGAGCAGTTCTTC.

The rearrangement links TRBV2 to TRBJ2-5; the D gene is possibly TRBD2 (7 bases). V lost 6 bases, J lost 3 bases, and 14 bases lay in between. The CDR3 is made up of 14 amino acids. The germline V gene encodes CDR1 SNHLY and CDR2 FYNNEI. The CDR3 nucleotides are TGTGCCAGCAGGGGGGGGACACTCGAAGAGACCCAGTACTTC. It encodes CASRGGTLEETQYF.

The chain employs TRBV6-4 and TRBJ2-3, with 7 bases identical to TRBD2. Germline CDR1 is MRHNA and CDR2 is SNTAGT. The CDR3 totals 15 residues. Trimming at V came to 2 bases and at J to 0 bases, leaving 2 bases not matched to a gene. CDR3 sequence reads: CASSDGGSSTDTQYF. The CDR3, as DNA: TGTGCCAGCAGTGACGGCGGGAGTAGCACAGATACGCAGTATTTT.

The chain links TRBV11-3 to TRBJ2-5; D is undetermined. Trimming cost V 0 bases and J 1 base, with 6 bases left between them. This CDR3 contains 14 residues. Germline CDR1 and CDR2: SGHNT and YENEEA. CDR3 residues: CASSLDTAQETQYF. CDR3 bases: TGTGCCAGCAGCTTAGATACCGCCCAAGAGACCCAGTACTTC. Supplemented by reference TRBV11-3 and TRBJ2-5, the full variable domain reads EAGVVQSPRYKIIEKKQPVAFWCNPISGHNTLYWYLQNLGQGPELLIRYENEEAVDDSQLPKDRFSAERLKGVDSTLKIQPAELGDSAVYLCASSLDTAQETQYFGPGTRLLVL.